This T cell receptor (beta chain) was identified in a study of T cell changes during pregnancy in multiple sclerosis. This CDR3 is 13 amino acids long. In germline, CDR1 is MNHNS, CDR2 SASEGT. Measured with immunoSEQ multiplex PCR; TCRdb has only the in-frame clones, and not every one. This table has over 10,000 clones, about 94% appearing once. As for this clone: The germline gene is not matched at one end of the junction; a read error may be the cause.

The TCR comes from a female donor with multiple sclerosis, enrolled in a pregnancy study. This sample comprised CD4+ T cells from peripheral blood mononuclear cells, obtained before pregnancy. V usage is TRBV6-1 and J usage is TRBJ1-1, with D hard to call. CDR3 residues: CASSEVMNTEAFF. CDR3 DNA: TGTGCCAGCAGCGAAGTAATGAACACTGAAGCTTTCTTT.